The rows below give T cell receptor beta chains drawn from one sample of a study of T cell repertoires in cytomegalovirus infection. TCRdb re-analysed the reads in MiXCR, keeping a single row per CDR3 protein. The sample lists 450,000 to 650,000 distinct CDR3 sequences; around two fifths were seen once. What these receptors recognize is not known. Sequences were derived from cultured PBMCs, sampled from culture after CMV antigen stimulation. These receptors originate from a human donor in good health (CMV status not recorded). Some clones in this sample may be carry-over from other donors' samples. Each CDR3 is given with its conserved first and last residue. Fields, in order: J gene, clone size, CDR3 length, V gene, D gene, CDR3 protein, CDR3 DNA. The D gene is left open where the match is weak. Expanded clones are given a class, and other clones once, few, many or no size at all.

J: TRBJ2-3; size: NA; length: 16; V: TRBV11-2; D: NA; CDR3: CASTMYMTAPTDTQYF; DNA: TGTGCCAGCACTATGTATATGACGGCCCCCACAGATACGCAGTATTTT
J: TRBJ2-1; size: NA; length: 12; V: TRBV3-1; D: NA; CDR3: CASSQDTDEQFF; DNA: TGTGCCAGCAGCCAAGACACCGATGAGCAGTTCTTC
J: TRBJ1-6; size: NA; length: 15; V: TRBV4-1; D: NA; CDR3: CASRVAPAANSPLHF; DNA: TGCGCCAGCAGAGTAGCTCCGGCGGCTAATTCACCCCTCCACTTT
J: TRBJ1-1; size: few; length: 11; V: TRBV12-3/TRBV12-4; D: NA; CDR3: CASSRGREAFF; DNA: TGTGCCAGCAGTCGGGGGCGTGAAGCTTTCTTT
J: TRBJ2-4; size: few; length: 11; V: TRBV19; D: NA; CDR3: CASSVRNIQYF; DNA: TGTGCCAGTAGCGTCAGGAACATTCAGTACTTC
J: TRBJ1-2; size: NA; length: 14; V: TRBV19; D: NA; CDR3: CASSSPGRGSGYTF; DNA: TGTGCCAGTAGTTCCCCTGGGCGGGGGTCTGGCTACACCTTC
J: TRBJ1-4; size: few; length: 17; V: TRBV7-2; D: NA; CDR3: CASSSSSRNRAGEKLFF; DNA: TGTGCCAGCAGCTCGTCCTCTAGGAACAGGGCGGGAGAAAAACTGTTTTTT
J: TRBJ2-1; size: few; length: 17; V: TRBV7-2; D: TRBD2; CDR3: CASSFRHSGSSYNEQFF; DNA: TGTGCCAGCAGCTTCCGCCATAGCGGGAGCTCCTACAATGAGCAGTTCTTC
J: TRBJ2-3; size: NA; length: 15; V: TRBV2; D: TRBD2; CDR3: CATGLAGGPPDTQYF; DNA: TGTGCCACCGGACTAGCGGGAGGGCCCCCAGATACGCAGTATTTT
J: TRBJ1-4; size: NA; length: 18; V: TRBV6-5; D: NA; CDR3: CASSYSNLPSGSNEKLFF; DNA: TGTGCCAGCAGTTACTCTAATCTCCCAAGTGGCAGCAATGAAAAACTGTTTTTT
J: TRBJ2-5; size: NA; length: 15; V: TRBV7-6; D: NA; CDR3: CASSLAIAYQETQYF; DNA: TGTGCCAGCAGCTTAGCTATCGCATACCAAGAGACCCAGTACTTC
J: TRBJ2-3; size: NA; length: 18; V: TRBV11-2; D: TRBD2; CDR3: CASSLAERGGDGTDTQYF; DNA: TGTGCCAGCAGCTTAGCCGAGCGGGGGGGAGATGGCACAGATACGCAGTATTTT
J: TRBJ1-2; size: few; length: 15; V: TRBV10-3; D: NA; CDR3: CAISDPKGGDYGYTF; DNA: TGTGCCATCAGTGACCCGAAAGGGGGGGACTATGGCTACACCTTC
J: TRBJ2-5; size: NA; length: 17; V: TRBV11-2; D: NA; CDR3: CASSPLTGTPLQETQYF; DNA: TGTGCCAGCAGCCCGCTTACCGGGACACCACTGCAAGAGACCCAGTACTTC
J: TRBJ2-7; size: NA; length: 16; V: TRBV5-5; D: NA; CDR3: CASSLGGTESSYEQYF; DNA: TGTGCCAGCAGCTTGGGCGGGACAGAGTCCTCCTACGAGCAGTACTTC
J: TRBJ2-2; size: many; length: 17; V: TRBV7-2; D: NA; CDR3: CASSLVVGAMNTGELFF; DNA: TGTGCCAGCAGCTTAGTAGTGGGAGCGATGAACACCGGGGAGCTGTTTTTT
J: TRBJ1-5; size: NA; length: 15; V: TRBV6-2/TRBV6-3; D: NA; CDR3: CASSSQINGNQPQHF; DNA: TGTGCCAGCAGTTCACAGATCAATGGCAATCAGCCCCAGCATTTT
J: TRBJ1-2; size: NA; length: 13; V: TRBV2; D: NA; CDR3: CASSDDYNYGYTF; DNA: TGTGCCAGCAGTGATGACTATAACTATGGCTACACCTTC
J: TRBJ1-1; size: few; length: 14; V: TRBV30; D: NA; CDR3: CAWTETGLNTEAFF; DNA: TGTGCCTGGACGGAAACAGGGCTCAACACTGAAGCTTTCTTT
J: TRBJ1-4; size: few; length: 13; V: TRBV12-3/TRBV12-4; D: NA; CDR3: CASSLALGGKLFF; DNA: TGTGCCAGCAGTTTAGCGCTGGGGGGAAAACTGTTTTTT
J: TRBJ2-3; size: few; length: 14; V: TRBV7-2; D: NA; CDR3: CASSGDASTDTQYF; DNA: TGTGCCAGCAGCGGGGATGCTAGCACAGATACGCAGTATTTT
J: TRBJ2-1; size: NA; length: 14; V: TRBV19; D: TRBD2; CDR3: CACKSGGGNNEQFF; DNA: TGTGCCTGCAAAAGCGGGGGGGGCAACAATGAGCAGTTCTTC
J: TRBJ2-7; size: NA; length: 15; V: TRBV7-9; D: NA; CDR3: CASSIGLQVSYEQYF; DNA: TGTGCCAGCAGTATAGGGCTTCAAGTCTCCTACGAGCAGTACTTC
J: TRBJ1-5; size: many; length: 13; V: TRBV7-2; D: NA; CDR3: CASSLAANQPQHF; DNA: TGTGCCAGCAGCTTAGCCGCGAATCAGCCCCAGCATTTT
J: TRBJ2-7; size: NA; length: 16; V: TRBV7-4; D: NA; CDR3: CASSLGGTGFSYEQYF; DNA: TGTGCCAGCAGCTTGGGGGGGACAGGATTCTCCTACGAGCAGTACTTC
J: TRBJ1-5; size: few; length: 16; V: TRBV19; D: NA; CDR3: CASTLRATKGNQPQHF; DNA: TGTGCCAGTACCCTCCGGGCCACCAAGGGCAATCAGCCCCAGCATTTT
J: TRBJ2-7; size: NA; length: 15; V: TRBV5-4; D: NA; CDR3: CASSFRDRAQGEQYF; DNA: TGTGCCAGCAGCTTCCGGGACCGGGCTCAAGGAGAGCAGTACTTC
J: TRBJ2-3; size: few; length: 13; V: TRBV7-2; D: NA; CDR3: CASSLFRRDTQYF; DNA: TGTGCCAGCAGCTTATTTAGAAGAGATACGCAGTATTTT
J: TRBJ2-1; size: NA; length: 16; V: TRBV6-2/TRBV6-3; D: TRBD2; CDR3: CASSYLAGVGYNEQFF; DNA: TGTGCCAGCAGTTATCTAGCGGGAGTTGGGTACAATGAGCAGTTCTTC
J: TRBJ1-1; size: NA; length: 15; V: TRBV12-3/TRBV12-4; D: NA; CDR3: CASSFSPQGGTEAFF; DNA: TGTGCCAGCAGTTTTTCCCCACAGGGAGGGACTGAAGCTTTCTTT
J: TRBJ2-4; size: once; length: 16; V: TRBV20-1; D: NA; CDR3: CSARDTSRLAKNIQYF; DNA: TGCAGTGCTAGAGATACCAGCAGACTAGCCAAAAACATTCAGTACTTC
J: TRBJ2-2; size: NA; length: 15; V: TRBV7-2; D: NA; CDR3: CASSPWTAWDGELFF; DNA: TGTGCCAGCAGCCCCTGGACCGCATGGGATGGGGAGCTGTTTTTT
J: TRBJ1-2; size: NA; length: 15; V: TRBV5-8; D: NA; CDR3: CASSVSTDYNYGYTF; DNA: TGTGCCAGCAGCGTTTCGACAGATTATAACTATGGCTACACCTTC
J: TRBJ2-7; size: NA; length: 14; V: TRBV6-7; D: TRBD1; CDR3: CASTAGDRAPEQYF; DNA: TGTGCCAGCACCGCGGGGGACAGGGCCCCCGAGCAGTACTTC
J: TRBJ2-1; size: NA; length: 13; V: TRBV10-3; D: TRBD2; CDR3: CAINLSGSDEQFF; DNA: TGTGCCATCAACCTTAGCGGGAGCGATGAGCAGTTCTTC
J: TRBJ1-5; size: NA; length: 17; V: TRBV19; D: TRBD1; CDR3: CASNPPRQGRGGQPQHF; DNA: TGTGCCAGTAATCCCCCTCGACAGGGGAGAGGTGGTCAGCCCCAGCATTTT
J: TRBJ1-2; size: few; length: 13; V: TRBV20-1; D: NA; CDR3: CSASQGIGSGYTF; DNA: TGCAGTGCTAGCCAGGGGATTGGGTCGGGCTACACCTTC
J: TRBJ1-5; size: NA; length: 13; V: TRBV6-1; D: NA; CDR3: CASSEWVIKPQHF; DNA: TGTGCCAGCAGTGAATGGGTGATCAAGCCCCAGCATTTT
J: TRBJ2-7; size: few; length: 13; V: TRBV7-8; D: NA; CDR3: CASSLAENYEQYF; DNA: TGTGCCAGCAGCTTAGCAGAGAACTACGAGCAGTACTTC
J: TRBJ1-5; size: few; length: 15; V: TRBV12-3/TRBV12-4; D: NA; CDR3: CASSTNREERQPQHF; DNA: TGTGCCAGCAGTACAAACAGGGAAGAACGTCAGCCCCAGCATTTT
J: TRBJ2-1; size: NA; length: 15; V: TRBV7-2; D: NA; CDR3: CASSSFHPSRAEQFF; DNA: TGTGCCAGCAGCTCGTTCCACCCCTCTAGGGCTGAGCAGTTCTTC
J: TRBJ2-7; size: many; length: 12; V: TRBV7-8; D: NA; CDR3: CASSLRWGEQYF; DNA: TGTGCCAGCAGCTTAAGGTGGGGCGAGCAGTACTTC
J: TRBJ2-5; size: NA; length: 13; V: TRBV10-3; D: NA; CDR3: CAISVVAAETQYF; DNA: TGTGCCATCAGTGTGGTGGCCGCAGAGACCCAGTACTTC
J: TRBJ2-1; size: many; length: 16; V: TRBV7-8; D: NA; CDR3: CASSYVGGVTYNEQFF; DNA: TGTGCCAGCAGCTATGTGGGGGGCGTCACCTACAATGAGCAGTTCTTC
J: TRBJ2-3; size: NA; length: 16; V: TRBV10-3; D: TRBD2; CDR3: CAISELASGAGDTQYF; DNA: TGTGCCATCAGTGAGTTGGCTAGCGGGGCCGGCGACACGCAGTATTTT
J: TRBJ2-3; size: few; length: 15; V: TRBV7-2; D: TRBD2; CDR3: CASGASGHSGDTQYF; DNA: TGTGCCAGCGGGGCTAGCGGGCACTCCGGGGATACGCAGTATTTT
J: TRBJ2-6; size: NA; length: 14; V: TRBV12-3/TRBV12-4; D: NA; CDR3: CASSSEGGANVLTF; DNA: TGTGCCAGCAGTTCTGAGGGTGGGGCCAACGTCCTGACTTTC
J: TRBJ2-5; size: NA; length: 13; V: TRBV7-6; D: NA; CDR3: CASSQGGVETQYF; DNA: TGTGCCAGCAGTCAGGGGGGAGTGGAGACCCAGTACTTC
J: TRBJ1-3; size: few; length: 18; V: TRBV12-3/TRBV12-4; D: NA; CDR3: CASSLLRRGLSSGNTIYF; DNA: TGTGCCAGCAGTTTATTGAGGCGGGGACTAAGCTCTGGAAACACCATATATTTT
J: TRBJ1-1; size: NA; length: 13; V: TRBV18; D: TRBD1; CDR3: CASSPTGYAEAFF; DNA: TGTGCCAGCTCACCGACAGGGTACGCTGAAGCTTTCTTT
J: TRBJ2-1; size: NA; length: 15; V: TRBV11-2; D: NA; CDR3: CASSLVRGKYNEQFF; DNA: TGTGCCAGCAGCTTAGTTCGGGGGAAATACAATGAGCAGTTCTTC
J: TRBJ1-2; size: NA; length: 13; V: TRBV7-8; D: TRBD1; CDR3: CASSPDRVGGYTF; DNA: TGTGCCAGCAGTCCGGACAGGGTTGGTGGCTACACCTTC
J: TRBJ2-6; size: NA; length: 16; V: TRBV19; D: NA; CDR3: CASTGDLSSGANVLTF; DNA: TGTGCCAGTACTGGAGATCTAAGCTCTGGGGCCAACGTCCTGACTTTC